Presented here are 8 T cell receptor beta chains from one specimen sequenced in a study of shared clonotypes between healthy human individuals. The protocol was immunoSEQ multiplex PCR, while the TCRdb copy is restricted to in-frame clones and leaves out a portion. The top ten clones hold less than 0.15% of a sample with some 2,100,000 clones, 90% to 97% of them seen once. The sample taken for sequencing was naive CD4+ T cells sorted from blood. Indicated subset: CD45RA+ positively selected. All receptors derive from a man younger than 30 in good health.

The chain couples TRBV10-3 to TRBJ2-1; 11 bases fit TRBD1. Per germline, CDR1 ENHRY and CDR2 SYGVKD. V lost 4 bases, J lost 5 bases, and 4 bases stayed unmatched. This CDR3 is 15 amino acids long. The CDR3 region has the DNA TGTGCCATCAGTGTAGGACAGGGGGCCAACAATGAGCAGTTCTTC. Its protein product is CAISVGQGANNEQFF.

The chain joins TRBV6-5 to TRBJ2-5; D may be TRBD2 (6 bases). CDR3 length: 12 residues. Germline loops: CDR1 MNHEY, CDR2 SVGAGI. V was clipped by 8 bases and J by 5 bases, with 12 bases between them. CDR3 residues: CASWRAWETQYF. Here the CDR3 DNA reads TGTGCCAGCTGGAGGGCGTGGGAGACCCAGTACTTC.

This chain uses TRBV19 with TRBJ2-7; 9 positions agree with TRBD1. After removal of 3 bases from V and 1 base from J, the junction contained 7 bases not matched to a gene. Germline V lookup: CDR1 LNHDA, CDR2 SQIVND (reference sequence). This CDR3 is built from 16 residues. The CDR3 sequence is CASSIGGTGTSYEQYF. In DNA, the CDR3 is TGTGCCAGTAGTATTGGCGGGACAGGGACTTCCTACGAGCAGTACTTC. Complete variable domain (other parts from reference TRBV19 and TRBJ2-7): DGGITQSPKYLFRKEGQNVTLSCEQNLNHDAMYWYRQDPGQGLRLIYYSQIVNDFQKGDIAEGYSVSREKKESFPLTVTSAQKNPTAFYLCASSIGGTGTSYEQYFGPGTRLTVT.

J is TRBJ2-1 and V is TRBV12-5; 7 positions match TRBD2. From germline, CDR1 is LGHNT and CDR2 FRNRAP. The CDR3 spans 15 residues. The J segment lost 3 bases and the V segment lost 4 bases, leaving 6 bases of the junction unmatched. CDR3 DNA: TGTGCTAGTGGTTCTGGAGCGGGAAGCTACAATGAGCAGTTCTTC. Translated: CASGSGAGSYNEQFF.

The DNA for the CDR3 is TGCGCCAGCAGCTACTCAGGGGACGGGACCCAGTACTTC. Encoded protein: CASSYSGDGTQYF. The chain links TRBV5-1 to TRBJ2-5; D may be TRBD1 (6 bases). Germline V lookup: CDR1 SGHRS, CDR2 YFSETQ. Trimming removed 3 bases from V and 7 bases from J, with 13 bases in between. The CDR3 length is 13 residues.

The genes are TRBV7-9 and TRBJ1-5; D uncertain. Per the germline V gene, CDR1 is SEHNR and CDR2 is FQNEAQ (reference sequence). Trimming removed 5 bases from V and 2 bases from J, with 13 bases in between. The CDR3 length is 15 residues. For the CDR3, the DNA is TGTGCCAGCAGCACTTCGGGTGGGGGCAATCAGCCCCAGCATTTT. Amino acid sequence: CASSTSGGGNQPQHF.

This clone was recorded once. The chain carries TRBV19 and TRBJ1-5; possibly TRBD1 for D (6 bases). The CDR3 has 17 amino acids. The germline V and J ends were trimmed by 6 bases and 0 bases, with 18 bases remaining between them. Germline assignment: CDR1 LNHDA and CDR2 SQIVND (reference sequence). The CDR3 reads CASSESGTLHSNQPQHF. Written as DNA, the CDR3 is TGTGCCAGTAGCGAATCCGGGACACTCCATAGCAATCAGCCCCAGCATTTT.

The CDR3 loop is CARRHSGANVLTF. The CDR3, as DNA: TGTGCCCGCCGACACTCTGGGGCCAACGTCCTGACTTTC. The chain joins TRBV2 to TRBJ2-6, with unresolved D. This CDR3 has 13 amino acids. V lost 11 bases, J lost 0 bases, and 8 bases lay in between. From germline, CDR1 is SNHLY and CDR2 FYNNEI.